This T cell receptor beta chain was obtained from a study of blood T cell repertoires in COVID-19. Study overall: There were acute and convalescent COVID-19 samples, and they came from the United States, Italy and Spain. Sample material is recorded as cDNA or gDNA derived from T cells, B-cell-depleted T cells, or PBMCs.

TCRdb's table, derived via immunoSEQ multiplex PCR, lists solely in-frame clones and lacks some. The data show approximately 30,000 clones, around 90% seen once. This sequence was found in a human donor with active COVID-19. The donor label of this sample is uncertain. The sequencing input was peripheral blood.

In DNA form, the CDR3 reads TGTGCCAGCTCAAGACTAGCGGATTACAATGAGCAGTTCTTC. This gives the protein CASSRLADYNEQFF. The chain uses TRBV18 and TRBJ2-1, with 9 bases lining up with TRBD2. The V segment lost 5 bases and the J segment 4 bases; nucleotides outside the gene matches: 3. Germline values: CDR1 KGHSH, CDR2 LQKENI. The CDR3 totals 14 residues.